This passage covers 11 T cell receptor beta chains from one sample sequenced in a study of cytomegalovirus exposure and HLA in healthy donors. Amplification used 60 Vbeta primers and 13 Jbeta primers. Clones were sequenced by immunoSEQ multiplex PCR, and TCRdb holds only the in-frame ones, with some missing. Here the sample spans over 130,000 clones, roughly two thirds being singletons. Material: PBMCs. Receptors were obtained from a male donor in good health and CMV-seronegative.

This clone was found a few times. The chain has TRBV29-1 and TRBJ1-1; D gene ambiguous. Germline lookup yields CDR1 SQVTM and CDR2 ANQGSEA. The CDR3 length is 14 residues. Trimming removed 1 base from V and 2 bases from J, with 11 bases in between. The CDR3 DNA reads TGCAGCGTTGAAGTTGCCCAGCGTAACACTGAAGCTTTCTTT. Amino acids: CSVEVAQRNTEAFF.

The CDR3 loop is CASSLSETGAQISLHF. The CDR3 DNA sequence: TGCGCCAGCAGCCTATCCGAGACAGGGGCACAAATATCCCTCCACTTT. The rearrangement links TRBV5-1 to TRBJ1-6; 8 bases match TRBD1. Germline V gene data show CDR1 as SGHRS and CDR2 as YFSETQ. The CDR3 consists of 16 residues. V trimming: 4 bases; J trimming: 14 bases; junction bases outside the gene matches: 17.

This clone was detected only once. The CDR3 bases are TGCGCCAGCAGCATTGGACTAGTCCAAGAGACCCAGTACTTC. This sequence encodes CASSIGLVQETQYF. The rearrangement links TRBV5-1 to TRBJ2-5, with TRBD2 matching 7 bases. Germline V gene data show CDR1 as SGHRS and CDR2 as YFSETQ. The CDR3 covers 14 residues. The J segment lost 1 base and the V segment lost 4 bases, leaving 4 bases of the junction unmatched. Looking up the rest from reference TRBV5-1 and TRBJ2-5 gives the full variable domain: KAGVTQTPRYLIKTRGQQVTLSCSPISGHRSVSWYQQTPGQGLQFLFEYFSETQRNKGNFPGRFSGRQFSNSRSEMNVSTLELGDSALYLCASSIGLVQETQYFGPGTRLLVL.

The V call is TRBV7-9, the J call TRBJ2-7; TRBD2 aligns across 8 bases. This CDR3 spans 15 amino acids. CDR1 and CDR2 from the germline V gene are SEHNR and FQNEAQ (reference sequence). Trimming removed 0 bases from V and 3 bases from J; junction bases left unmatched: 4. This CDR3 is CASSLAMAGGYEQYF. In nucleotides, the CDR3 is TGTGCCAGCAGCTTAGCCATGGCGGGGGGCTACGAGCAGTACTTC.

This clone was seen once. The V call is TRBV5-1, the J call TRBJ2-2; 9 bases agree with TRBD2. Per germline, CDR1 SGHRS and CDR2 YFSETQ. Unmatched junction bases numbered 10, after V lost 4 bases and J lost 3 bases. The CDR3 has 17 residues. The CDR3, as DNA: TGCGCCAGCAGCCCAAGCACGACTAGCGGATACACCGGGGAGCTGTTTTTT. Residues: CASSPSTTSGYTGELFF.

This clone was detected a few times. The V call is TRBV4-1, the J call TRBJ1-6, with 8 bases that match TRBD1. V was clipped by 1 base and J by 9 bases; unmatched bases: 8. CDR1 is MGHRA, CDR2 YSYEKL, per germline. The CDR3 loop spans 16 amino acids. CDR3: CASSQVVGQGGSPLHF. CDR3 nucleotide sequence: TGCGCCAGCAGCCAAGTTGTAGGACAGGGAGGTTCACCCCTCCACTTT.

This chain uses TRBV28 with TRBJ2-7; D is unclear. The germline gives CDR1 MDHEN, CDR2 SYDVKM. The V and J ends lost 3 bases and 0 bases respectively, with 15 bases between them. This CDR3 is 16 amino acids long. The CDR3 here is CASSFPYSASSYEQYF. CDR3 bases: TGTGCCAGCAGTTTCCCCTACAGTGCGAGCTCCTACGAGCAGTACTTC.

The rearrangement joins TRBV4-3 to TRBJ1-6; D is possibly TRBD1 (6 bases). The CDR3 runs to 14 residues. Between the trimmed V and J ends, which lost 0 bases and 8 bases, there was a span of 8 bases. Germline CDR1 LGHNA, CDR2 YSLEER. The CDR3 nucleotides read TGCGCCAGCAGCCAAGATTACAGGGATTCACCCCTCCACTTT. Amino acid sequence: CASSQDYRDSPLHF.

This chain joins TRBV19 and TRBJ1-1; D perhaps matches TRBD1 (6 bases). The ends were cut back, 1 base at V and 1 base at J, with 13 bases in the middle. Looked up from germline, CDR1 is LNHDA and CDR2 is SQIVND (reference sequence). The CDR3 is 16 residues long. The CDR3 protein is CASSIGGRGWNTEAFF. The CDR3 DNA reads TGTGCCAGTAGTATAGGGGGCAGGGGATGGAACACTGAAGCTTTCTTT.

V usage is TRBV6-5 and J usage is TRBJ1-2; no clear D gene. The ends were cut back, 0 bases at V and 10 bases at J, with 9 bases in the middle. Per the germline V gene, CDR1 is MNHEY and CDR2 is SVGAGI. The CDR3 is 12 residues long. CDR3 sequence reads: CASSYSRYHYTF. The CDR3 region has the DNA TGTGCCAGCAGTTACTCGAGGTACCACTACACCTTC.

The CDR3 region has the DNA TGCGCCAGCAGCCCTGGGACAGGGGAAGGGGAAAAACTGTTTTTT. Translated: CASSPGTGEGEKLFF. This chain connects TRBV4-3 to TRBJ1-4; 10 bases map to TRBD1. Germline lookup yields CDR1 LGHNA and CDR2 YSLEER. The V segment lost 4 bases and the J segment 8 bases; nucleotides outside the gene matches: 7. The CDR3 has 15 amino acids.